The 27 T cell receptor beta chains reported below all come from one sample, sequenced in a study of T-cell memory formation after mild COVID-19. TCRdb passed the 5' RACE reads through MiXCR, listing each CDR3 protein once. The table has 300,000 to 400,000 distinct CDR3 sequences, around 28% seen once. Sequenced: PBMCs or a T cell subset sorted from them (not recorded which). The receptors were sampled from an adult woman who had mild COVID-19 (a few samples of this study predate the infection). Cell type and time point are not known.

This clonotype was recorded a few times. The chain uses TRBV4-2 and TRBJ2-7; D is tentatively TRBD1 or TRBD2 (6 bases each). Germline V CDR1 and CDR2: LGHNA, YNFKEQ. The ends were cut back, 5 bases at V and 3 bases at J, with 17 bases in the middle. This CDR3 region has 15 residues. The CDR3 region is CASSVEGGNHYEQYF. As DNA, the CDR3 is TGTGCCAGCAGCGTGGAGGGGGGCAATCACTACGAGCAGTACTTC.

This chain joins TRBV7-9 and TRBJ2-2; D is ambiguous. V was cut by 3 bases and J by 4 bases, with 6 bases left in between. The germline CDR1 and CDR2 sequences are SEHNR and FQNEAQ (reference sequence). This CDR3 has 13 amino acids. The CDR3 coding sequence is TGTGCCAGCAGCTTTACAGCCACCGGGGAGCTGTTTTTT. It codes for CASSFTATGELFF.

This clonotype was counted once. The CDR3 DNA sequence: TGTGCCAGCAGTTCTTGGTCCGAGGGCTACACCTTC. Translated, it gives CASSSWSEGYTF. The rearrangement links TRBV12-3 or TRBV12-4 to TRBJ1-2, with D unclear. This CDR3 comprises 12 residues. Trimming took off 4 bases at V and 8 bases at J, with 11 bases between the two ends.

The table lists this clonotype with a few counts. The V and J genes are TRBV6-6 and TRBJ2-7; 10 bases line up with TRBD1. Trimming removed 6 bases from V and 2 bases from J; junction bases left unmatched: 7. CDR1 and CDR2 (germline): MNHNY, SVGAGI (reference sequence). The CDR3 consists of 15 residues. This chain's CDR3 is CASRLGQGGAYEQYF. The CDR3 DNA is TGTGCCAGCAGACTCGGACAGGGGGGTGCCTACGAGCAGTACTTC.

This clonotype turned up a few times. The chain carries TRBV18 and TRBJ2-5; D ambiguous. CDR3 size: 16 residues. Germline CDR1 KGHSH, CDR2 LQKENI. V gave up 0 bases and J gave up 7 bases, with 18 bases separating them. The chain's CDR3 is CASSPPTVGIERTQYF. The CDR3 DNA is TGTGCCAGCTCACCACCGACGGTAGGGATCGAACGGACCCAGTACTTC.

V gene TRBV4-3 combines with J gene TRBJ2-7; 9 bases match TRBD2. The CDR3 has 15 residues. Trimming cost V 4 bases and J 5 bases; bases outside gene matches: 9. Germline lookup yields CDR1 LGHNA and CDR2 YSLEER. The CDR3 sequence: CASSLISGSNDEQYF. For the CDR3, the DNA is TGCGCCAGCAGCCTGATTAGCGGGAGTAATGACGAGCAGTACTTC.

The table lists this clonotype with a few counts. V usage is TRBV27 and J usage is TRBJ2-5; TRBD2 agrees at 7 bases. The CDR3 covers 15 residues. The germline gives CDR1 MNHEY, CDR2 SMNVEV (reference sequence). Losses at the gene ends were 5 bases for V and 6 bases for J; bases not matched to a gene: 12. CDR3 amino acids: CASSAQSSGQQTQYF. In DNA, the CDR3 is TGTGCCAGCAGTGCCCAGTCTAGCGGTCAACAGACCCAGTACTTC.

CDR3 protein: CASSLRRSDGYTF. The CDR3 DNA is TGTGCCAGCAGTTTAAGGAGGTCAGATGGCTACACCTTC. The chain combines TRBV12-3 or TRBV12-4 with TRBJ1-2; unclear D gene. The CDR3 consists of 13 residues. V lost 2 bases and J 6 bases, leaving 10 bases between the germline ends.

This clonotype occurred a few times. The chain joins TRBV5-1 to TRBJ1-1, with unresolved D. The CDR3 runs 12 residues. CDR1 and CDR2 from the germline V gene are SGHRS and YFSETQ. V was cut by 4 bases and J by 5 bases, with 9 bases left in between. The CDR3 region is CASSPDLTEAFF. For the CDR3, the DNA is TGCGCCAGCAGCCCGGATTTGACTGAAGCTTTCTTT.

V and J are TRBV9 and TRBJ1-1; maybe TRBD1 (5 bases). Germline CDR1 and CDR2: SGDLS and YYNGEE. V lost 0 bases and J lost 6, with 12 bases in between. The CDR3 runs to 14 residues. The CDR3 is CASSVEAGLAEAFF. As DNA, the CDR3 is TGTGCCAGCAGCGTAGAGGCAGGGTTAGCTGAAGCTTTCTTT.

This chain connects TRBV14 to TRBJ1-1; no clear D gene. V was cut by 2 bases and J by 0 bases, with 4 bases left in between. The germline gives CDR1 SGHDN, CDR2 FVKESK. The CDR3 spans 13 residues. In nucleotides, the CDR3 is TGTGCCAGCAGCCAATTGATGAACACTGAAGCTTTCTTT. Amino acid sequence: CASSQLMNTEAFF.

This clonotype came up a few times. V and J are TRBV29-1 and TRBJ2-1; TRBD2 matches 8 bases. V was pared by 7 bases and J by 0 bases, with 11 bases of the junction left unmatched. The CDR3 runs 16 residues. CDR1 is SQVTM, CDR2 ANQGSEA, per germline. DNA for the CDR3: TGCAGCGACACTAGCGGAGAAGTAAACTCCTACAATGAGCAGTTCTTC. This sequence encodes CSDTSGEVNSYNEQFF.

V is TRBV12-3 or TRBV12-4 and J is TRBJ1-2; TRBD1 aligns across 12 bases. The V and J ends lost 6 bases and 7 bases, in that order; junction bases with no gene match: 9. The CDR3 extends over 15 amino acids. The CDR3 here is CASSASGTGGVGYTF. CDR3 coding DNA: TGTGCCAGCAGCGCCTCCGGGACAGGGGGCGTTGGCTACACCTTC.

A few counts support this clonotype. The V and J genes are TRBV7-6 and TRBJ2-5; D might be TRBD1 or TRBD2, each matching 5 bases. Trimming shortened V by 3 bases and J by 5 bases, and 16 bases separated the two germline ends. Germline CDR1 reads SGHVS; CDR2 reads FNYEAQ. This CDR3 is built from 15 residues. The CDR3 here is CASSFGAGSQETQYF. CDR3 in DNA: TGTGCCAGCAGCTTTGGGGCAGGGAGTCAGGAGACCCAGTACTTC.

To note about this clonotype: A clone one base away is much larger, so this may be a read error. CDR3 coding DNA: TGTGCCAGCAGCTTAGGGGTCCGCACAGATAAGCAGTATTTT. Encoded protein: CASSLGVRTDKQYF. This chain joins TRBV7-3 and TRBJ2-3, with unresolved D. The length of the CDR3 is 14 residues. Germline CDR1 SGHTA, CDR2 FQGTGA.

The chain couples TRBV7-3 to TRBJ2-1; 7 bases agree with TRBD1. CDR3 length: 11 residues. With 5 bases clipped from V and 11 bases from J, the junction kept 3 bases outside the gene matches. Germline values: CDR1 SGHTA, CDR2 FQGTGA. In nucleotides, the CDR3 is TGTGCCAGCAGCCGACAGGGAAAGCAGTTCTTC. It is translated as CASSRQGKQFF.

This clonotype came up a few times. This chain joins TRBV7-6 and TRBJ2-7, with TRBD2 matching over 9 bases. Losses at the gene ends were 0 bases for V and 6 bases for J; bases not matched to a gene: 24. This CDR3 contains 21 residues. Germline CDR1 SGHVS, CDR2 FNYEAQ. This CDR3 reads CASSLATGGLGGRALESEQYF. In nucleotides, the CDR3 is TGTGCCAGCAGCTTAGCTACGGGTGGACTGGGCGGGAGGGCTTTGGAGAGCGAGCAGTACTTC.

The chain joins TRBV5-5 to TRBJ2-1; D not resolved. The CDR3 runs to 19 residues. The V gene lost 4 bases and the J gene lost 2 bases, with 25 bases spanning the gap. CDR1 SGHKS and CDR2 YYEKEE come from the germline V gene (reference sequence). This CDR3 reads CASSDGRTRPSRPYNEQFF. The CDR3 bases are TGTGCCAGCAGCGACGGAAGGACCCGACCGTCAAGGCCCTACAATGAGCAGTTCTTC.

V and J are TRBV29-1 and TRBJ2-1, with D maybe TRBD2 (5 bases). CDR3 length: 11 amino acids. The V end was cut by 7 bases, the J end by 9 bases, with 13 bases between. In germline, CDR1 is SQVTM, CDR2 ANQGSEA. In nucleotides, the CDR3 is TGCAGCGGTGACGGACTGTGTGAGCAGTTCTTC. Amino acids: CSGDGLCEQFF.

V usage is TRBV6-5 and J usage is TRBJ1-1; 8 nucleotides match TRBD1. Germline V CDR1 and CDR2: MNHEY, SVGAGI. The junction had 7 bases not matched to a gene; V was cut back by 0 bases and J by 1 base. The CDR3 totals 17 residues. Written as DNA, the CDR3 is TGTGCCAGCAGTTACTCCGACAGGGGAGTCGGGAACACTGAAGCTTTCTTT. Amino acid sequence: CASSYSDRGVGNTEAFF.

In this sample, this clonotype turned up many times. This CDR3 reads CSARELAGTDTQYF. The CDR3 DNA is TGCAGTGCTAGAGAACTAGCGGGTACAGATACGCAGTATTTT. The chain couples TRBV20-1 to TRBJ2-3; 9 bases align to TRBD2. J lost 3 bases, V lost 0 bases, and 1 base had no gene match. The CDR3 spans 14 residues. Germline CDR1 is DFQATT and CDR2 is SNEGSKA (reference sequence).

A few counts support this clonotype. The CDR3, as DNA: TGCGCCAGCAGCTTGACCCCCTATAGCAATCAGCCCCAGCATTTT. The encoded protein is CASSLTPYSNQPQHF. V gene TRBV5-1 combines with J gene TRBJ1-5; D remains ambiguous. From germline, CDR1 is SGHRS and CDR2 YFSETQ. This CDR3 comprises 15 residues. Trimming took off 1 base at V and 0 bases at J, with 8 bases between the two ends.

This clonotype has only a few counts. The chain joins TRBV5-1 to TRBJ2-7, with 7 bases fitting TRBD2. There are 16 residues in the CDR3. Trimming took 1 base from V and 5 from J; bases not matched to a gene: 12. Germline CDR1 SGHRS, CDR2 YFSETQ. The CDR3 DNA follows: TGCGCCAGCAGCTTGCTTCTAGCGGCCGATAGGAACGAGCAGTACTTC. It specifies CASSLLLAADRNEQYF. Drawing the rest from reference TRBV5-1 and TRBJ2-7, the complete variable domain is KAGVTQTPRYLIKTRGQQVTLSCSPISGHRSVSWYQQTPGQGLQFLFEYFSETQRNKGNFPGRFSGRQFSNSRSEMNVSTLELGDSALYLCASSLLLAADRNEQYFGPGTRLTVT.

In this sample, this clonotype turned up a few times. The chain links TRBV7-2 to TRBJ1-5, with TRBD1 as a possible D gene (6 bases). V gave up 5 bases and J gave up 5 bases, with 13 bases separating them. CDR1 SGHTA and CDR2 FQGNSA come from the germline V gene. The CDR3 totals 14 residues. CDR3 sequence reads: CASSPRAGDQPQHF. CDR3 DNA: TGTGCCAGCAGCCCTCGAGCAGGGGATCAGCCCCAGCATTTT.

This clonotype was seen a few times. The chain recombines TRBV7-8 with TRBJ2-7; maybe TRBD2 (6 bases). This CDR3 region has 15 residues. CDR1 SGHVS and CDR2 FQNEAQ come from the germline V gene. The V gene lost 6 bases and the J gene lost 6 bases, with 21 bases spanning the gap. The CDR3 bases are TGTGCCAGCAGAAGTCGGGAGACCCCCTTGGGCGAGCAGTACTTC. Protein sequence: CASRSRETPLGEQYF.

The gene calls are TRBV18 and TRBJ2-2; D is perhaps TRBD2 (5 bases). This CDR3 contains 15 residues. Trimming cost V 0 bases and J 4 bases, with 9 bases left between them. CDR1 and CDR2 (germline): KGHSH, LQKENI. As DNA, the CDR3 is TGTGCCAGCTCACCACCCCACGGAGGCACCGGGGAGCTGTTTTTT. Protein: CASSPPHGGTGELFF.

The rearrangement uses TRBV6-5 and TRBJ2-1; 9 bases align to TRBD2. The CDR3 runs to 18 residues. Germline V gene lookup returns CDR1 MNHEY and CDR2 SVGAGI. With V trimmed by 0 bases and J by 3 bases, 9 bases remained unmatched. The CDR3 DNA reads TGTGCCAGCAGTTACTCGGGGGTAGCGGGGGATCTCTACAATGAGCAGTTCTTC. Translated: CASSYSGVAGDLYNEQFF.